Listed here are 15 T cell receptor beta chains from one sample, sequenced in a study of low-dose radiotherapy and immunotherapy resistance in tumors. With TRAV- and TRBV-specific primers, first-strand cDNA was made, covering the alpha and beta chains. The TCRs were subjected to amplification over roughly 20 PCR cycles employing a constant-region primer in conjunction with a V-primer adapter. MiXCR, run by TCRdb on the reads, gives a single entry per CDR3 protein. The table lists 80,000 to 95,000 distinct CDR3 sequences, 9% to 9.5% of them singletons. Noted time point: before trial treatment. Sequences were derived from PBMCs, sampled before treatment. These receptors were taken from a male donor with prostate cancer.

This clonotype was seen ten or more times. V gene TRBV19 combines with J gene TRBJ1-1; no clear D gene. From germline, CDR1 is LNHDA and CDR2 SQIVND (reference sequence). This CDR3 region has 15 residues. V was pared by 5 bases and J by 0 bases, with 13 bases between. The CDR3: CASSPFLHLNTEAFF. The DNA of the CDR3 is TGTGCCAGTAGTCCGTTTCTCCACTTGAACACTGAAGCTTTCTTT.

This clonotype was seen repeatedly, ten times or more. J is TRBJ2-1 and V is TRBV7-2; D might be TRBD1 (5 bases). V was shortened by 2 bases and J by 0 bases, with 8 bases between the two germline ends. CDR1 and CDR2 (germline): SGHTA, FQGNSA. The CDR3 has 15 amino acids. The CDR3 region is CASSLTGDSYNEQFF. The CDR3 bases are TGTGCCAGCAGCTTAACAGGAGACTCCTACAATGAGCAGTTCTTC. The variable domain in full, completed from reference TRBV7-2 and TRBJ2-1, reads GAGVSQSPSNKVTEKGKDVELRCDPISGHTALYWYRQSLGQGLEFLIYFQGNSAPDKSGLPSDRFSAERTGGSVSTLTIQRTQQEDSAVYLCASSLTGDSYNEQFFGPGTRLTVL.

This clonotype was seen repeatedly, ten times or more. The V gene is TRBV7-9, the J gene TRBJ1-1; 12 bases are a match to TRBD1. The germline V gene has CDR1 SEHNR and CDR2 FQNEAQ (reference sequence). CDR3 length: 14 amino acids. The V and J ends lost 5 bases and 6 bases, in that order; junction bases with no gene match: 4. The CDR3 here is CASSPGQGASEAFF. In DNA form, the CDR3 reads TGTGCCAGCAGCCCGGGACAGGGGGCTTCTGAAGCTTTCTTT.

In its sample, this clonotype was seen many times. This chain joins TRBV28 and TRBJ2-7, with D possibly being TRBD2 (6 bases). The CDR3 spans 15 residues. Per germline, CDR1 MDHEN and CDR2 SYDVKM. V lost 1 base, J lost 3 bases, and 13 bases lay in between. CDR3 region: CASSLSGGPDYEQYF. For the CDR3, the DNA is TGTGCCAGCAGTTTATCCGGGGGACCTGACTACGAGCAGTACTTC.

The V call is TRBV20-1, the J call TRBJ2-5, with TRBD1 identical over 7 bases. The CDR3 covers 13 residues. Germline CDR1 is DFQATT and CDR2 is SNEGSKA (reference sequence). V shed 4 bases and J 2 bases; nucleotides not matched to a gene: 4. The CDR3 coding sequence is TGCAGTGCTATTCGGACAGGACAAGAGACCCAGTACTTC. Translated: CSAIRTGQETQYF.

This clonotype occurred a few times. V gene TRBV9 combines with J gene TRBJ2-5; tentative D call: TRBD2 (6 bases). CDR1 is SGDLS, CDR2 YYNGEE, per germline. The V end was cut by 0 bases, the J end by 5 bases, with 20 bases between. The CDR3 loop spans 17 amino acids. CDR3 sequence (DNA): TGTGCCAGCAGCGTAGCTGGAGGGAGAACGGAGGGGGAGACCCAGTACTTC. Protein sequence: CASSVAGGRTEGETQYF.

On this clonotype itself: A far larger clone is only one base removed, so a read error is likely. The genes are TRBV30 and TRBJ2-1; perhaps TRBD1 as D (5 bases). Germline V lookup: CDR1 GTSNPN, CDR2 SVGIG (reference sequence). This CDR3 contains 15 residues. Trimming removed 2 bases at V and 13 bases at J, with 24 bases between. In nucleotides, the CDR3 is TGTGCCTGGAGTCCCAAGCAGGGCCTTTCTCAGGCCCAGTTCTTC. This codes for CAWSPKQGLSQAQFF.

In this sample, this clonotype turned up many times. The V gene is TRBV14, the J gene TRBJ1-2; D might be TRBD1 (5 bases). Germline V lookup: CDR1 SGHDN, CDR2 FVKESK. V was trimmed by 4 bases and J by 4 bases, leaving 13 bases between them. This CDR3 comprises 14 residues. CDR3: CASSLSGYGYGYTF. In DNA form, the CDR3 reads TGTGCCAGCAGCCTTTCAGGGTACGGCTATGGCTACACCTTC.

This clonotype was observed many times. J is TRBJ1-1 and V is TRBV28; unclear D gene. The CDR3 is 17 residues long. V lost 5 bases and J lost 4, with 23 bases in between. The germline CDR1 and CDR2 sequences are MDHEN and SYDVKM. The CDR3 coding sequence is TGTGCCAGCAGTCCGAACCGGTCCGGGGATGGGATCACTGAAGCTTTCTTT. Its translation is CASSPNRSGDGITEAFF.

This clonotype came up many times. This chain connects TRBV20-1 to TRBJ1-6; unclear D gene. V gave up 0 bases and J gave up 4 bases, with 16 bases separating them. Looked up from germline, CDR1 is DFQATT and CDR2 is SNEGSKA (reference sequence). The CDR3 spans 17 residues. The CDR3 DNA reads TGCAGTGCTAGAGATTCCCAGGAGCCTCGGTATAATTCACCCCTCCACTTT. Translation gives CSARDSQEPRYNSPLHF.

This clonotype has ten or more counts. The gene calls are TRBV4-2 and TRBJ2-1, with TRBD2 identical over 13 bases. V shed 1 base and J 1 base; nucleotides not matched to a gene: 4. This CDR3 spans 18 amino acids. Germline V lookup: CDR1 LGHNA, CDR2 YNFKEQ. The chain's CDR3 is CASSQGGTSGASYNEQFF. The DNA of the CDR3 is TGTGCCAGCAGCCAAGGTGGGACTAGCGGGGCTTCCTACAATGAGCAGTTCTTC.

This clonotype showed up many times. The chain is built from TRBV4-3 and TRBJ2-2; 7 bases map to TRBD2. V was clipped by 0 bases and J by 0 bases; unmatched bases: 4. The germline V gene has CDR1 LGHNA and CDR2 YSLEER. The length of the CDR3 is 17 residues. CDR3 amino acids: CASSQDSRGANTGELFF. CDR3 coding DNA: TGCGCCAGCAGCCAAGACTCCCGGGGGGCGAACACCGGGGAGCTGTTTTTT.

This clonotype was recorded at least ten times. The CDR3 bases are TGTGCCAGCAGCTTGGCCACCTCTAACACCGGGGAGCTGTTTTTT. Protein: CASSLATSNTGELFF. J is TRBJ2-2 and V is TRBV7-2, with D unresolved. This CDR3 spans 15 amino acids. Per the germline V gene, CDR1 is SGHTA and CDR2 is FQGNSA. V lost 3 bases and J lost 2, with 10 bases in between.

In the case of this clonotype: The likely explanation is a read error, given a far larger clone one base away. The final CDR3 position lacks the conserved phenylalanine or tryptophan, pointing to a likely read error. The chain joins TRBV4-1 to TRBJ1-2, with D possibly TRBD1 on 6 matching bases. The germline V gene encodes CDR1 MGHRA and CDR2 YSYEKL. The length of the CDR3 is 14 residues. V was trimmed by 2 bases and J by 8 bases, leaving 15 bases between them. The CDR3 loop reads CASSQHEQGEGYTY. DNA for the CDR3: TGCGCCAGCAGCCAACACGAACAGGGTGAGGGCTACACCTAC.

This clonotype was seen repeatedly, ten times or more. The rearrangement uses TRBV4-1 and TRBJ2-4; TRBD1 might be the D (6 bases). The CDR3 is 15 residues long. Trimming shortened V by 4 bases and J by 4 bases, and 14 bases separated the two germline ends. Germline CDR1 and CDR2: MGHRA and YSYEKL. CDR3 residues: CASSPSRTVKNIQYF. In DNA, the CDR3 is TGCGCCAGCAGCCCTAGCCGGACAGTTAAAAACATTCAGTACTTC.